The present entry profiles one T cell receptor (beta chain) with its context. The junction had 7 bases not matched to a gene; V was cut back by 5 bases and J by 4 bases. Germline V gene data show CDR1 as MNHEY and CDR2 as SMNVEV (reference sequence). The CDR3 is 15 amino acids. Original processing notes: Nucleated cell counts were estimated from reference gene primer amplification. Produced via immunoSEQ multiplex PCR; TCRdb's table is partial and in-frame only. V, J and clone size were drawn from that table, and D and trimming were deduced from the DNA. This table holds 150,000 to 180,000 clones, about 89% found once. The entry originates in a study of blood T cell repertoires in COVID-19. Study overall: Samples of COVID-19 (acute and convalescent) were obtained from the United States, Italy and Spain. T cells, B-cell-depleted T cells, or PBMCs provided the cDNA or gDNA that served as material.

This sequence joins TRBV27 and TRBJ2-7, with 11 nucleotides matching TRBD2. The sequence derives from a man aged 50 to 59 with acute or convalescent COVID-19. The specimen sequenced was peripheral blood. In DNA form, the CDR3 reads TGTGCCAGCAGTCCGTCTAGCGGGAGGAGGTACGAGCAGTACTTC. This codes for CASSPSSGRRYEQYF.